This entry describes one T cell receptor (beta chain). This clone was picked up one time. Its cognate antigen has yet to be identified. Per-base qualities were not stored, and no clone one base away is much larger. The sample's time point label, decoded: baseline before first vaccination. Vaccinee samples came from UK trials COV001 and COV002, including a single-blind randomized controlled phase 2/3 trial of AZD1222 (ChAdOx1 nCoV-19) in healthy adults. For TCRbeta chain sequencing, PBMC samples from trial participants were taken at day 0 and at day 28 after the second dose. V is clipped by 4 bases and J by 1 base, and the sequence between their germline boundaries is 19 bases long. The CDR3 covers 17 residues, taking in both the cysteine and the phenylalanine. Only CDR3 DNA is held: 51 bases, read in frame from base 1. The germline V gene gives CDR1 as MNHEY and CDR2 as SVGEGT. The CDR3 regions of human TCRbeta chains were subjected to immunosequencing. Per the original workflow: Repertoire TCRs were matched against a reference library of SARS-CoV-2-specific TCRs generated with the MIRA antigen-specificity platform. Breadth meant the fraction of unique TCRs that were SARS-CoV-2-associated, whereas depth meant the fraction of total T cells that were SARS-CoV-2-associated. Using the MIRA data, each spike-specific TCR was assigned both to the spike region to which the TCR was reactive and to a CD4 or CD8 class. Log10-transformed breadth and depth values were compared by one-way ANOVA with Sidak's multiple comparisons tests. TCRdb limited this immuneACCESS table to in-frame rearrangements with V and J called. A share of clones is missing; checked studies link under half to unresolved V genes, and the rest is unexplained. For V, J and clone size, that table is used; D and trimming come from the DNA. The sample table shows 96,000 or so clones, and 85% to 90% are seen once. Clones ranked in the top ten supply about a quarter of the sample.

This entry comes from a study of T cell responses to AZD1222 COVID-19 vaccine (dated by TCRdb to the early 2020s). Turning to the overall study: AZD1222 recipients whose second dose came at about 4 weeks and those whose second dose came at about 12 weeks were combined into one group, since spike-specific TCR depth and breadth did not differ between the two schedules. A total of 233 trial participants underwent TCR sequencing, of whom more than 200 had received two doses of AZD1222 and around 25 had received two doses of the MenACWY control vaccine. Trial participants were enrolled by age into 18-55, 56-69 and 70-plus year subgroups, with about 150, 28 and 57 TCR-sequenced participants respectively.

Broader findings and caveats from the paper: Because no day 14 peak-response samples were available, repertoires were characterized only after the peak T cell response. A significant rise in spike-specific TCR breadth and depth was observed after two AZD1222 doses relative to day 0 and relative to MenACWY recipients. Participants were mostly white British and included more females than males, and it was suggested by the authors that clonal diversity may have been underestimated. Vaccine-associated CD4 TCRs spanned the whole spike protein, with dominant responses in regions 160-218 and 743-854. Conclusions about previously exposed vaccinees were limited because only a handful of AZD1222 recipients were SARS-CoV-2 seropositive at baseline. Reportedly, almost half of the unique spike-specific TCRs recognized epitopes lying outside the regions that are mutated in the B.1.351 and B.1.1.7 variants. The 56-69-year group was small, and its depth increase did not reach significance, likely because of low power.

The sample in question was peripheral blood, obtained on day 0 of AZD1222 vaccination. The receptor chain draws on TRBV6-2 or TRBV6-3 and TRBJ2-5; a tentative D match to TRBD2 spans 6 bases. The source is an adult in good health. The sequence in DNA is TGTGCCAGCAGTTTCACCGTAACTGGCGGGGTCCAAGAGACCCAGTACTTC. Translated, this is CASSFTVTGGVQETQYF.